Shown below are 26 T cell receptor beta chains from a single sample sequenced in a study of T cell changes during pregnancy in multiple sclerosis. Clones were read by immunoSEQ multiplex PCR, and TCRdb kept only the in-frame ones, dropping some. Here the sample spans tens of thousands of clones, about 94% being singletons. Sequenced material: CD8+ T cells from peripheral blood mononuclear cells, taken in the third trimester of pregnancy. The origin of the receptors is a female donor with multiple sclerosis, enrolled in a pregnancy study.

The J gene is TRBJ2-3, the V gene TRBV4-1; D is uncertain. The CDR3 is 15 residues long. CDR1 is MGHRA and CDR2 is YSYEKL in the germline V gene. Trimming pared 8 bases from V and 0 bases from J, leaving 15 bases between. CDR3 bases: TGCGCCAGCGGTTATCGGAGTTCTAGCACAGATACGCAGTATTTT. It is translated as CASGYRSSSTDTQYF.

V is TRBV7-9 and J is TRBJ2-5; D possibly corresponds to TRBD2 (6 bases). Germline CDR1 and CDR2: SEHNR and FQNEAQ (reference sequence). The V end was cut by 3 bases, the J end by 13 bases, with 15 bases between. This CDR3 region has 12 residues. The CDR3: CASSFSGGEAYF. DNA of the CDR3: TGTGCCAGCAGCTTCTCTGGCGGGGAGGCGTACTTC.

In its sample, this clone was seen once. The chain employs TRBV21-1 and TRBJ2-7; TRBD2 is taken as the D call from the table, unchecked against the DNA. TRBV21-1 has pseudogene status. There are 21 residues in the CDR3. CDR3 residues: CASSKSLNLGLAIPETYEQYF. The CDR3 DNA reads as TGTGCCAGCAGCAAATCTCTGAATTTGGGACTAGCTATCCCGGAAACCTACGAGCAGTACTTC.

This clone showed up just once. The CDR3 loop reads CASSSLTGGEQYF. The CDR3 DNA reads TGCGCCAGCAGCTCCCTGACAGGGGGCGAGCAGTACTTC. J is TRBJ2-7 and V is TRBV5-1; 9 nucleotides agree with TRBD1. The V segment lost 3 bases and the J segment 6 bases; nucleotides outside the gene matches: 4. The CDR3 runs 13 residues. CDR1 is SGHRS, CDR2 YFSETQ, per germline.

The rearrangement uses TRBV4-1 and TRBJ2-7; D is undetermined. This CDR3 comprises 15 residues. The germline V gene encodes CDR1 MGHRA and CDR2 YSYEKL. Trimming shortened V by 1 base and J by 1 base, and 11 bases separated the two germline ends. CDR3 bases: TGCGCCAGCAGCCAAGTTGCGGCCACTTCCTACGAGCAGTACTTC. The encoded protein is CASSQVAATSYEQYF.

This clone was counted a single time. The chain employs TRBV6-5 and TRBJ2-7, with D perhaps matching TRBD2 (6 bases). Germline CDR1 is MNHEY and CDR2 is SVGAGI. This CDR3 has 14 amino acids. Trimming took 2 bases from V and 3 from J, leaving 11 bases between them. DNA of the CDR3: TGTGCCAGCAGTTACGTTCAGGGAGGCTACGAGCAGTACTTC. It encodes CASSYVQGGYEQYF.

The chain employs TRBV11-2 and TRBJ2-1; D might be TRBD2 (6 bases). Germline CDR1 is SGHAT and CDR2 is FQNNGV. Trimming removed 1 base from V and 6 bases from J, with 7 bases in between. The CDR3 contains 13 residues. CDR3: CASSLGTTNEQFF. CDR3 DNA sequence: TGTGCCAGCAGCTTAGGGACTACCAATGAGCAGTTCTTC.

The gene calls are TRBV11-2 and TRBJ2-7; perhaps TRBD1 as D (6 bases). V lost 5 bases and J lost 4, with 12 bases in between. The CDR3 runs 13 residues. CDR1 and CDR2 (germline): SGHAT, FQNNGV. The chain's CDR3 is CASSTPTGYEQYF. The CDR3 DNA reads TGTGCCAGCAGCACCCCGACAGGTTACGAGCAGTACTTC.

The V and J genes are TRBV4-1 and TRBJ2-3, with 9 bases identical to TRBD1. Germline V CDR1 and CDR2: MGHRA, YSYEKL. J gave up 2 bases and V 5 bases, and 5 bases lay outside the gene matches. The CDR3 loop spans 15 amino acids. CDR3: CASSARDRDTDTQYF. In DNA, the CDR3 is TGCGCCAGCAGCGCCCGGGACAGGGACACAGATACGCAGTATTTT.

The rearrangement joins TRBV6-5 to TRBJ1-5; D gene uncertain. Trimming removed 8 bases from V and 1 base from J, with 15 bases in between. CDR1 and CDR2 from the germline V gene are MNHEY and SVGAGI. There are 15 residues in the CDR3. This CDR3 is CASAPRLGSNQPQHF. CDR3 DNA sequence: TGTGCCAGCGCCCCAAGGCTCGGGAGCAATCAGCCCCAGCATTTT.

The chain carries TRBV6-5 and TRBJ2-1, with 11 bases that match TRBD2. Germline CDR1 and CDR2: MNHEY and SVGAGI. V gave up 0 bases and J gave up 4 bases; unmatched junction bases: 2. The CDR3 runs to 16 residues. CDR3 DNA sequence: TGTGCCAGCAGTTACTCGACTAGCGGGAAATACAATGAGCAGTTCTTC. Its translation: CASSYSTSGKYNEQFF.

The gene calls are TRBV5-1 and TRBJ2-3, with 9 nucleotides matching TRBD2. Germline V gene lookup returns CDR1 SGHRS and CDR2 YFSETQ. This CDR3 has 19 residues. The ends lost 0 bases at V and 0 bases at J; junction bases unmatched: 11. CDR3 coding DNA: TGCGCCAGCAGCTTGGCCAGGGGGACTAGCCCCACTAGCACAGATACGCAGTATTTT. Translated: CASSLARGTSPTSTDTQYF.

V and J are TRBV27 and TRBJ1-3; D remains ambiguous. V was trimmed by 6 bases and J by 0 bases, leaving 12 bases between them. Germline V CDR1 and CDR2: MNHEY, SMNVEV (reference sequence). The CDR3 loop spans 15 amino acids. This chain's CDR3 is CASRSSALSGNTIYF. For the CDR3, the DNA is TGTGCCAGCAGGTCCAGTGCTCTCTCTGGAAACACCATATATTTT.

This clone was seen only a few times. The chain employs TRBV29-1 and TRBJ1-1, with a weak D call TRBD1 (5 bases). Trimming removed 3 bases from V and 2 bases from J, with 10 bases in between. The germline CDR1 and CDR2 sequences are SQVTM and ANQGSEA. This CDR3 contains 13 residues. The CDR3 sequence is CSVEEGTNTEAFF. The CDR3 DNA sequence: TGCAGCGTTGAGGAGGGGACTAACACTGAAGCTTTCTTT.

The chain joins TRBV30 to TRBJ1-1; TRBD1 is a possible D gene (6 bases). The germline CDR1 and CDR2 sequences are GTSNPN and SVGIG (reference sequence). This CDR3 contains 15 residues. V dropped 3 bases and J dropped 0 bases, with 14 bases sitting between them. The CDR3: CAWRFPGHLNTEAFF. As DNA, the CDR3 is TGTGCCTGGAGATTTCCGGGACACCTGAACACTGAAGCTTTCTTT.

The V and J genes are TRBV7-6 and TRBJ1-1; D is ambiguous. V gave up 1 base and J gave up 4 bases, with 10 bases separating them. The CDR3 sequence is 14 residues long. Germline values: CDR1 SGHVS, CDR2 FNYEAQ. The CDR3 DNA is TGTGCCAGCAGCTTAGAGACAACGTTCACTGAAGCTTTCTTT. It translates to CASSLETTFTEAFF.

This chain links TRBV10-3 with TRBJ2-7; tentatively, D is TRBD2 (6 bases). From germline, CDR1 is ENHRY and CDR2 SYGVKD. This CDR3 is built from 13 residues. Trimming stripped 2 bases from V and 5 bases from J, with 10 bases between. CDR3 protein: CAISEGLTDEQYF. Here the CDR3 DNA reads TGTGCCATCAGTGAGGGACTAACCGACGAGCAGTACTTC.

The CDR3 protein is CASSLSGGAREQYF. The CDR3 DNA is TGTGCCAGCAGTTTATCGGGGGGGGCCCGGGAGCAGTACTTC. The rearrangement links TRBV27 to TRBJ2-7; TRBD2 is a possible D gene (7 bases). V was shortened by 0 bases and J by 7 bases, with 13 bases between the two germline ends. CDR3 size: 14 residues. Germline loops: CDR1 MNHEY, CDR2 SMNVEV (reference sequence).

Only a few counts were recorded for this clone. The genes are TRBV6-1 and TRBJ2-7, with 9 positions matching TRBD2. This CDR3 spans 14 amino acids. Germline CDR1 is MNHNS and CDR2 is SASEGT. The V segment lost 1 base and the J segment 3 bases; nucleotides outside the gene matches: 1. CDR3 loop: CASSEVAGVYEQYF. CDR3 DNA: TGTGCCAGCAGTGAAGTAGCGGGAGTCTACGAGCAGTACTTC.

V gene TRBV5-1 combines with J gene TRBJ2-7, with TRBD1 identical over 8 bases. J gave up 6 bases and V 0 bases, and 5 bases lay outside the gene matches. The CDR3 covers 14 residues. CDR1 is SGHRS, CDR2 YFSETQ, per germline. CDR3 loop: CASSLGGDRLEQYF. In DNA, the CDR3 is TGCGCCAGCAGCTTGGGGGGGGACAGGCTCGAGCAGTACTTC.

The CDR3, as DNA: TGCGCCAGCAGCCGCGCCTACAATGAGCAGTTCTTC. Translated: CASSRAYNEQFF. V gene TRBV4-1 combines with J gene TRBJ2-1; D not resolved. Germline V gene lookup returns CDR1 MGHRA and CDR2 YSYEKL. V lost 4 bases, J lost 2 bases, and 3 bases lay in between. The CDR3 sequence is 12 residues long.

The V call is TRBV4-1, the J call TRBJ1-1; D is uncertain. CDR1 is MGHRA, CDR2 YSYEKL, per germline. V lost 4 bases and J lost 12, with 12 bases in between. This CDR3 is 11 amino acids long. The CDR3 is CASSLQRESFF. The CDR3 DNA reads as TGCGCCAGCAGCCTCCAGAGGGAATCTTTCTTT.

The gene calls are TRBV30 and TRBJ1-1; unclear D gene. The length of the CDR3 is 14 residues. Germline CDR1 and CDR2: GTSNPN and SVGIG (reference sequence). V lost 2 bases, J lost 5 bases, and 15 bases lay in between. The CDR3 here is CAWSLGSRGTEAFF. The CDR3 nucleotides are TGTGCCTGGAGTTTAGGGAGTCGGGGAACTGAAGCTTTCTTT.

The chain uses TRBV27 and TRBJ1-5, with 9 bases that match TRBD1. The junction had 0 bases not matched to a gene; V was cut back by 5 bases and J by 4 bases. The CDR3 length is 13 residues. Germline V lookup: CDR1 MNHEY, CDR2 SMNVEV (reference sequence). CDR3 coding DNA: TGTGCCAGCAGTGGACAGGGGAATCAGCCCCAGCATTTT. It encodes CASSGQGNQPQHF.

CDR3 sequence reads: CASSLGEDTEAFF. CDR3 sequence (DNA): TGCGCCAGCAGCTTGGGAGAAGACACTGAAGCTTTCTTT. This chain connects TRBV5-1 to TRBJ1-1; D not certain. With 0 bases removed from V and 3 bases from J, the gap between germline ends came to 6 bases. This CDR3 is built from 13 residues. The V gene's germline CDR1 is SGHRS and CDR2 YFSETQ.

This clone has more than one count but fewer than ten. CDR3 nucleotide sequence: TGTGCCAGCAGTGACGACAGGGGGCTAGGCAATCAGCCCCAGCATTTT. Encoded protein: CASSDDRGLGNQPQHF. The chain links TRBV6-1 to TRBJ1-5; 10 bases map to TRBD1. This CDR3 has 16 amino acids. The germline CDR1 and CDR2 sequences are MNHNS and SASEGT. Germline trimming cut 3 bases from V and 2 bases from J; bases unmatched to any gene: 4.